These 12 T cell receptor beta chains share one sample of origin, sequenced in a study of regulatory T cells in long-lasting Graves disease. Construction of the TCR beta libraries employed iRepertoire HTBI primers in conjunction with Arm-PCR of CDR3 regions. TCRdb redid the calling of the multiplex PCR reads with MiXCR, one entry per CDR3 protein. The table includes hundreds of thousands of distinct CDR3 sequences, 15% to 20% detected once. The time point was: newly diagnosed GD, antithyroid drugs for less than 3 months. There was RNA extracted from PBMCs, and the TCR library was made from it. Sample: peripheral blood mononuclear cells (PBMCs), taken at new diagnosis, from a patient treated with antithyroid drugs. The receptors derive from a female donor with Graves disease.

The chain employs TRBV28 and TRBJ2-1; 9 bases are a match to TRBD2. V was pared by 7 bases and J by 1 base, with 8 bases of the junction left unmatched. The CDR3 extends over 16 amino acids. The germline CDR1 and CDR2 sequences are MDHEN and SYDVKM. CDR3 sequence reads: CASTSAGGQSYNEQFF. Written as DNA, the CDR3 is TGTGCCAGCACTTCAGCGGGAGGCCAGTCCTACAATGAGCAGTTCTTC.

This clonotype was recorded many times. V and J are TRBV6-2 or TRBV6-3 and TRBJ2-7, with D maybe TRBD2 (6 bases). The germline CDR1 and CDR2 sequences are MNHEY and SVGEGT. The CDR3 covers 16 residues. V was shortened by 5 bases and J by 1 base, with 18 bases between the two germline ends. The DNA for the CDR3 is TGTGCCAGCAGTGAAAGGAGGGCTAGCGTTTCCTACGAGCAGTACTTC. Translating gives CASSERRASVSYEQYF.

This clonotype occurred a few times. The V call is TRBV5-1, the J call TRBJ1-4; unclear D gene. This CDR3 region has 17 residues. Germline V gives CDR1 SGHRS, CDR2 YFSETQ. The germline V and J ends were trimmed by 4 bases and 3 bases, with 19 bases remaining between them. CDR3 in amino acids: CASSLTRGGVANEKLFF. The CDR3 region has the DNA TGCGCCAGCAGCCTGACCCGAGGCGGGGTGGCTAATGAAAAACTGTTTTTT.

V usage is TRBV9 and J usage is TRBJ2-2; unclear D gene. Germline CDR1 is SGDLS and CDR2 is YYNGEE. The V and J ends lost 0 bases and 0 bases respectively, with 12 bases between them. The CDR3 runs 17 residues. The CDR3 DNA reads as TGTGCCAGCAGCGTAGAGCCAGCGAAGACGAACACCGGGGAGCTGTTTTTT. Translated: CASSVEPAKTNTGELFF.

This clonotype was counted many times. The chain couples TRBV9 to TRBJ2-3; maybe TRBD2 (5 bases). Deletions cut 0 bases from V and 4 bases from J, with 9 bases between. Germline CDR1 and CDR2: SGDLS and YYNGEE. The CDR3 runs to 14 residues. The CDR3 region is CASSVAAGADTQYF. The CDR3 nucleotides are TGTGCCAGCAGCGTAGCGGCGGGTGCAGATACGCAGTATTTT.

This clonotype was seen ten or more times. The rearrangement joins TRBV12-3 or TRBV12-4 to TRBJ2-1, with D hard to call. The V end was cut by 6 bases, the J end by 9 bases, with 33 bases between. CDR3 length: 19 residues. CDR3 amino acids: CASSPPGRVGWLLGTEQFF. Here the CDR3 DNA reads TGTGCCAGCAGCCCCCCCGGTCGGGTAGGGTGGCTTCTTGGTACTGAGCAGTTCTTC.

On this clonotype itself: A much larger clone lies one base from this, so it may be a read error. V is TRBV6-6 and J is TRBJ1-1; 9 bases are a match to TRBD1. CDR3 length: 18 amino acids. Per germline, CDR1 MNHNY and CDR2 SVGAGI (reference sequence). CDR3 nucleotide sequence: TGTGACAGCAGTTACTCGAAGGGGACAGGGTTCAGGAACACTGAAGCTTTCTTT. Its translation: CDSSYSKGTGFRNTEAFF.

The chain links TRBV24-1 to TRBJ1-3; D is undetermined. Between the trimmed V and J ends, which lost 6 bases and 4 bases, there was a span of 6 bases. CDR1 is KGHDR and CDR2 is SFDVKD in the germline V gene. This CDR3 spans 12 amino acids. CDR3 coding DNA: TGTGCCACCAGTTCTGGCGGAAACACCATATATTTT. As protein: CATSSGGNTIYF.

In its sample, this clonotype was seen many times. The chain has TRBV15 and TRBJ2-5, with TRBD1 identical over 9 bases. CDR1 and CDR2 (germline): LNHNV, YYDKDF (reference sequence). The J segment lost 2 bases and the V segment lost 5 bases, leaving 3 bases of the junction unmatched. The CDR3 covers 14 residues. In DNA, the CDR3 is TGTGCCACCAGCTTCGGGACAGGGCAAGAGACCCAGTACTTC. Translated: CATSFGTGQETQYF.

In this sample, this clonotype turned up many times. The chain combines TRBV9 with TRBJ2-7; D is perhaps TRBD2 (6 bases). Germline-derived CDR1 and CDR2 are SGDLS and YYNGEE. V was cut by 4 bases and J by 3 bases, with 20 bases left in between. CDR3 length: 16 amino acids. In nucleotides, the CDR3 is TGTGCCAGCAGCCTGGGGGTGAGCGGGCTTTACTACGAGCAGTACTTC. This translates into CASSLGVSGLYYEQYF.

At least ten counts were recorded for this clonotype. J is TRBJ1-1 and V is TRBV27; unclear D gene. The germline CDR1 and CDR2 sequences are MNHEY and SMNVEV (reference sequence). The CDR3 runs 14 residues. V was pared by 3 bases and J by 4 bases, with 12 bases between. This CDR3 is CASSFVWGGTEAFF. The DNA of the CDR3 is TGTGCCAGCAGTTTTGTTTGGGGAGGCACTGAAGCTTTCTTT.

About this clonotype: Sequence at one end of the junction differs from germline and may be a read error. J is TRBJ2-1 and V is TRBV14, with 7 bases fitting TRBD2. The CDR3 has 15 amino acids. Germline V gene data show CDR1 as SGHDN and CDR2 as FVKESK. In nucleotides, the CDR3 is TGTGCCGGCAGCCAAGATTGGGAGGGGTACAATGAGCAGTTCTTC. Protein: CAGSQDWEGYNEQFF. Based on the CDR3 plus reference TRBV14 and TRBJ2-1, the full variable domain is EAGVTQFPSHSVIEKGQTVTLRCDPISGHDNLYWYRRVMGKEIKFLLHFVKESKQDESGMPNNRFLAERTGGTYSTLKVQPAELEDSGVYFCAGSQDWEGYNEQFFGPGTRLTVL.